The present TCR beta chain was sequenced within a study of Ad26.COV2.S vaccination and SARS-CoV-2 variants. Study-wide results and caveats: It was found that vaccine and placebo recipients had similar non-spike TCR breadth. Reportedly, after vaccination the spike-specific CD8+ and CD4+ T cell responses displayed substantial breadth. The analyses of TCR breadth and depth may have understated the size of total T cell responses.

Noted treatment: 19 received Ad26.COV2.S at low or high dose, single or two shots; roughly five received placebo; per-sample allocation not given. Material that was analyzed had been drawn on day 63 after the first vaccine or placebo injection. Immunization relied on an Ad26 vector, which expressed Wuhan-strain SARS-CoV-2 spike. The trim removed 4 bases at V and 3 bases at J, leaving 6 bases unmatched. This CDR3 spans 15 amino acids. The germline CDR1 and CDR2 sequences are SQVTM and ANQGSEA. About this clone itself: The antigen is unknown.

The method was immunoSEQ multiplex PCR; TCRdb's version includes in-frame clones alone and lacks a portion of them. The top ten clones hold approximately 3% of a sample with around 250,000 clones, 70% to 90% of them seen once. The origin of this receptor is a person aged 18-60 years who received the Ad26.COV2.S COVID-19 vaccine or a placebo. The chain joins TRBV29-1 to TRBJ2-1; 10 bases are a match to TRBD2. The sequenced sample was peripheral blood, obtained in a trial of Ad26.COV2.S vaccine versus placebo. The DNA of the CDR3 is TGCAGCGTTGCGGCCGGGACTAGCGACTACAATGAGCAGTTCTTC. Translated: CSVAAGTSDYNEQFF.